This T cell receptor (beta chain) was documented in a study of technical replicates of blood from several donors. The protocol was immunoSEQ multiplex PCR, while the TCRdb copy is restricted to in-frame clones and leaves out a portion. The table records approximately 87,000 clones, around 92% of them present only once. This TCR was recovered from a human donor in good health. Some clones in this sample may be carry-over from other donors' samples. Source material: T cells isolated from PBMCs.

CDR3 residues: CASSDSEEHNEQFF. CDR3 nucleotides: TGTGCCAGCAGTGACTCCGAGGAACACAATGAGCAGTTCTTC. J is TRBJ2-1 and V is TRBV6-4, with D uncertain. V was shortened by 0 bases and J by 5 bases, with 8 bases between the two germline ends. The CDR3 runs 14 residues. In germline, CDR1 is MRHNA, CDR2 SNTAGT.